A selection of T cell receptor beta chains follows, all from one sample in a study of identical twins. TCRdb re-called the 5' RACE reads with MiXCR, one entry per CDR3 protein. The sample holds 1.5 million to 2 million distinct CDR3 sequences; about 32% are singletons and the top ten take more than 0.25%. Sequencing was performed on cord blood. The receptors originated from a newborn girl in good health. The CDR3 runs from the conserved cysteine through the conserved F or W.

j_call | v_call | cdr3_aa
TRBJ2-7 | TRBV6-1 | CASSEVGGSYEQYF
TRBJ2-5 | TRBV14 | CASSQVSGRKETQYF
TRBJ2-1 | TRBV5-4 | CASSSPTSGHNEQFF
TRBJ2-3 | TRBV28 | CASSLKGKLDTQYF
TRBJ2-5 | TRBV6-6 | CASTKQGAARETQYF
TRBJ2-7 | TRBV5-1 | CASSLQGALSYEQYF
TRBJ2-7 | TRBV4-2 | CASSPQSRGTYEQYF
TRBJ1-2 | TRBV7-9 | CASSLAEGHGYGYTF
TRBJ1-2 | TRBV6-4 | CASSDSRSGDYGYTF
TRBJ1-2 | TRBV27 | CASSLSGNYGYTF
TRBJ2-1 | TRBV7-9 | CASSLRTSVNEQFF
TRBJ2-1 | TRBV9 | CASSAGTSGIAYEQFF
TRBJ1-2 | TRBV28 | CASSRTGTGEYGYTF
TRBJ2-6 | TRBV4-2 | CASVDTSSGANVLTF